The 23 T cell receptor beta chains given below trace back to one sample, sequenced in a study of shared clonotypes between healthy human individuals. Sequencing used immunoSEQ multiplex PCR; TCRdb keeps in-frame clones, though not all of them. The repertoire holds a few million clones, approximately 92% seen once, with around 1.7% in the top ten. CD45RO-negative, CCR7-selected cells formed the naive CD8 fraction, which excluded terminally differentiated effector memory CD45RA+ cells. The sequenced sample was naive CD8+ T cells from PBMCs. Receptors originate from a man younger than 35 in good health. Some clones in this sample may be carry-over from other donors' samples.

The J gene is TRBJ2-3, the V gene TRBV7-2; D uncertain. CDR1 and CDR2 from the germline V gene are SGHTA and FQGNSA. CDR3 length: 14 amino acids. Trimming took 1 base from V and 5 from J, leaving 10 bases between them. CDR3: CASSLGPLGDTQYF. The DNA of the CDR3 is TGTGCCAGCAGCTTAGGGCCTCTCGGAGATACGCAGTATTTT. Full variable domain (missing parts from reference TRBV7-2 and TRBJ2-3): GAGVSQSPSNKVTEKGKDVELRCDPISGHTALYWYRQSLGQGLEFLIYFQGNSAPDKSGLPSDRFSAERTGGSVSTLTIQRTQQEDSAVYLCASSLGPLGDTQYFGPGTRLTVL.

The chain couples TRBV30 to TRBJ2-1; D uncertain. Germline lookup yields CDR1 GTSNPN and CDR2 SVGIG (reference sequence). V lost 3 bases and J 8 bases, leaving 11 bases between the germline ends. The CDR3 has 12 residues. CDR3 bases: TGTGCCTGGAGCCCCCCCCTCCATGAGCAGTTCTTC. Translation: CAWSPPLHEQFF. Filled out from reference TRBV30 and TRBJ2-1, the complete variable domain reads SQTIHQWPATLVQPVGSPLSLECTVEGTSNPNLYWYRQAAGRGLQLLFYSVGIGQISSEVPQNLSASRPQDRQFILSSKKLLLSDSGFYLCAWSPPLHEQFFGPGTRLTVL.

In this sample, this clone turned up once. The genes are TRBV15 and TRBJ1-4; TRBD1 is a possible D gene (5 bases). In germline, CDR1 is LNHNV, CDR2 YYDKDF (reference sequence). V lost 2 bases, J lost 0 bases, and 10 bases lay in between. The CDR3 extends over 16 amino acids. This chain's CDR3 is CATSRQGFATNEKLFF. CDR3 nucleotides: TGTGCCACCAGCAGACAGGGCTTCGCAACTAATGAAAAACTGTTTTTT.

CDR3 nucleotides: TGTGCCAGCAGTTTTATGTCTTCCACTGAAGCTTTCTTT. Translation: CASSFMSSTEAFF. The chain couples TRBV28 to TRBJ1-1; D ambiguous. This CDR3 region has 13 residues. Germline V gene sequence: CDR1 MDHEN, CDR2 SYDVKM. Trimming took off 3 bases at V and 4 bases at J, with 9 bases between the two ends.

V gene TRBV27 combines with J gene TRBJ2-3; D gene uncertain. This CDR3 region has 14 residues. Trimming stripped 3 bases from V and 5 bases from J, with 12 bases between. CDR1 is MNHEY and CDR2 is SMNVEV in the germline V gene (reference sequence). CDR3 in DNA: TGTGCCAGCAGTTTCGACGTGGCCATAGATACGCAGTATTTT. Its protein is CASSFDVAIDTQYF.

This rearrangement joins TRBV7-9 to TRBJ2-7; D is uncertain. Per germline, CDR1 SEHNR and CDR2 FQNEAQ (reference sequence). Trimming shortened V by 1 base and J by 4 bases, and 11 bases separated the two germline ends. The CDR3 consists of 14 residues. CDR3 DNA: TGTGCCAGCAGCTTAGGACTCGAGGCATACGAGCAGTACTTC. Residues: CASSLGLEAYEQYF. Together with reference TRBV7-9 and TRBJ2-7, the CDR3 gives the full variable domain: DTGVSQNPRHKITKRGQNVTFRCDPISEHNRLYWYRQTLGQGPEFLTYFQNEAQLEKSRLLSDRFSAERPKGSFSTLEIQRTEQGDSAMYLCASSLGLEAYEQYFGPGTRLTVT.

This clone was counted once. V gene TRBV6-5 combines with J gene TRBJ2-7; possible D gene TRBD1, 5 bases. Germline-derived CDR1 and CDR2 are MNHEY and SVGAGI. The CDR3 has 15 residues. V lost 2 bases, J lost 3 bases, and 14 bases lay in between. DNA for the CDR3: TGTGCCAGCAGTTACGGGAAGGGGCCGGTCTACGAGCAGTACTTC. It specifies CASSYGKGPVYEQYF.

The chain recombines TRBV25-1 with TRBJ2-5; possibly TRBD1 for D (6 bases). Germline assignment: CDR1 MGHDK and CDR2 SYGVNS. V was cut by 7 bases and J by 1 base, with 16 bases left in between. CDR3 size: 15 residues. CDR3 amino acids: CASTQGMAAQETQYF. The CDR3 DNA reads as TGTGCCAGCACCCAGGGGATGGCAGCCCAAGAGACCCAGTACTTC.

This clone is a singleton in its sample. The chain carries TRBV7-9 and TRBJ1-1; a possible D gene is TRBD1 (5 bases). The CDR3 is 15 residues long. Looked up from germline, CDR1 is SEHNR and CDR2 is FQNEAQ (reference sequence). V dropped 1 base and J dropped 4 bases, with 13 bases sitting between them. CDR3 nucleotides: TGTGCCAGCAGCTTAGTTGGTGGTGGGGGCACTGAAGCTTTCTTT. Protein sequence: CASSLVGGGGTEAFF.

The rearrangement links TRBV7-6 to TRBJ2-5; D may correspond to TRBD1 or TRBD2 (6 bases each). The CDR3 loop spans 16 amino acids. Trimming took off 4 bases at V and 2 bases at J, with 17 bases between the two ends. Germline CDR1 SGHVS, CDR2 FNYEAQ. This CDR3 is CASSSRGWRGQETQYF. The CDR3 region has the DNA TGTGCCAGCAGCTCAAGGGGCTGGAGGGGGCAAGAGACCCAGTACTTC.

With regard to this clone: This sample includes further DNA sequences coding for the same CDR3. The chain employs TRBV9 and TRBJ2-7; 10 positions agree with TRBD2. Germline V CDR1 and CDR2: SGDLS, YYNGEE. This CDR3 region has 15 residues. V was pared by 4 bases and J by 0 bases, with 4 bases of the junction left unmatched. CDR3 DNA: TGTGCCAGCAGCCCATCTAGCGGGAGCTCCTACGAGCAGTACTTC. Translated: CASSPSSGSSYEQYF.

J is TRBJ2-7 and V is TRBV11-2; 8 bases are shared with TRBD1. From germline, CDR1 is SGHAT and CDR2 FQNNGV. V was pared by 6 bases and J by 1 base, with 11 bases of the junction left unmatched. The CDR3 has 16 residues. CDR3 bases: TGTGCCAGCAGGCCACCGGGGACAGGACTTTCCTACGAGCAGTACTTC. Residues: CASRPPGTGLSYEQYF.

This clone occurred once. V usage is TRBV13 and J usage is TRBJ2-2; 7 nucleotides align to TRBD1. The V gene end was trimmed by 4 bases and the J gene end by 1 base; junction bases not matched to a gene: 3. CDR3 length equals 15 residues. Germline CDR1 and CDR2: PRHDT and FYEKMQ (reference sequence). The CDR3 reads CASSSRQGNTGELFF. The CDR3 nucleotides are TGTGCCAGCAGCTCGAGACAGGGGAACACCGGGGAGCTGTTTTTT.

The J gene is TRBJ2-7, the V gene TRBV27; the match to TRBD1 covers 11 bases. The germline V gene encodes CDR1 MNHEY and CDR2 SMNVEV (reference sequence). This CDR3 contains 17 residues. V lost 3 bases, J lost 3 bases, and 10 bases stayed unmatched. The CDR3 here is CASSFTGLGTGGYEQYF. The CDR3, as DNA: TGTGCCAGCAGTTTTACCGGGCTAGGGACAGGGGGCTACGAGCAGTACTTC.

The chain employs TRBV19 and TRBJ1-2, with TRBD1 matching 8 bases. The CDR3 covers 15 residues. With 7 bases clipped from V and 4 bases from J, the junction kept 11 bases outside the gene matches. CDR1 and CDR2 (germline): LNHDA, SQIVND (reference sequence). CDR3 protein: CASTEQGVQPYGYTF. As DNA, the CDR3 is TGTGCCAGTACGGAACAGGGGGTGCAACCCTATGGCTACACCTTC.

This sequence joins TRBV7-3 and TRBJ1-1; D uncertain. The germline V gene has CDR1 SGHTA and CDR2 FQGTGA. Trimming pared 5 bases from V and 1 base from J, leaving 8 bases between. The CDR3 has 13 amino acids. The CDR3 sequence: CASSPGSNTEAFF. Here the CDR3 DNA reads TGTGCCAGCAGCCCGGGATCGAACACTGAAGCTTTCTTT.

This sequence joins TRBV11-2 and TRBJ2-1, with D unclear. Trimming pared 1 base from V and 0 bases from J, leaving 16 bases between. CDR3 length equals 18 residues. Germline CDR1 is SGHAT and CDR2 is FQNNGV. CDR3 sequence (DNA): TGTGCCAGCAGCTTAGGTTTCAGGTCTCTCAACTCCTACAATGAGCAGTTCTTC. Its translation: CASSLGFRSLNSYNEQFF.

This chain uses TRBV28 with TRBJ2-1; TRBD2 aligns across 9 bases. This CDR3 is built from 15 residues. Germline assignment: CDR1 MDHEN and CDR2 SYDVKM. Trimming took 9 bases from V and 0 from J; bases not matched to a gene: 6. The CDR3 loop is CASRLAESSYNEQFF. The DNA of the CDR3 is TGTGCCAGTCGACTAGCGGAGAGCTCCTACAATGAGCAGTTCTTC. Complete variable domain (other parts from reference TRBV28 and TRBJ2-1): DVKVTQSSRYLVKRTGEKVFLECVQDMDHENMFWYRQDPGLGLRLIYFSYDVKMKEKGDIPEGYSVSREKKERFSLILESASTNQTSMYLCASRLAESSYNEQFFGPGTRLTVL.

This clone was counted once. The chain uses TRBV27 and TRBJ1-2, with D possibly TRBD1 on 6 matching bases. CDR1 and CDR2 from the germline V gene are MNHEY and SMNVEV (reference sequence). V dropped 3 bases and J dropped 8 bases, with 16 bases sitting between them. The CDR3 covers 14 residues. The CDR3 is CASSLSQGLLGYTF. The CDR3 nucleotides read TGTGCCAGCAGTTTGTCCCAGGGGCTCCTCGGCTACACCTTC.

This rearrangement joins TRBV5-4 to TRBJ1-5, with TRBD1 matching 7 bases. The V segment lost 4 bases and the J segment 6 bases; nucleotides outside the gene matches: 4. CDR3 length: 13 amino acids. The V gene's germline CDR1 is SGHNT and CDR2 YYREEE (reference sequence). CDR3 amino acids: CASSGDSGQPQHF. The DNA for the CDR3 is TGTGCCAGCAGCGGGGACAGTGGTCAGCCCCAGCATTTT. Drawing the rest from reference TRBV5-4 and TRBJ1-5, the complete variable domain is ETGVTQSPTHLIKTRGQQVTLRCSSQSGHNTVSWYQQALGQGPQFIFQYYREEENGRGNFPPRFSGLQFPNYSSELNVNALELDDSALYLCASSGDSGQPQHFGDGTRLSIL.

This clone was seen a handful of times. Sequence at one end of the junction differs from germline and may be a read error. The gene calls are TRBV7-9 and TRBJ1-1, with 11 bases lining up with TRBD1. The CDR3 length is 13 residues. Germline loops: CDR1 SEHNR, CDR2 FQNEAQ (reference sequence). The CDR3 here is CASSLDLDRGPHF. CDR3 nucleotide sequence: TGTGCCAGCAGCTTAGATCTGGACAGGGGGCCTCACTTT.

The DNA of the CDR3 is TGTGCCAGCAGTCCCTCGGACAGGATTCGCCAGCCCCAGCATTTT. Residues: CASSPSDRIRQPQHF. This chain uses TRBV28 with TRBJ1-5; TRBD1 matches 7 bases. V lost 5 bases and J lost 7; bases outside the gene matches: 11. The CDR3 runs 15 residues. Germline V gives CDR1 MDHEN, CDR2 SYDVKM.

This clone was counted only a few times. The chain employs TRBV9 and TRBJ2-7; a weak D match, TRBD2 (6 bases). V shed 3 bases and J shed 0 bases, with 16 bases lying between them. The CDR3 length is 16 residues. Germline loops: CDR1 SGDLS, CDR2 YYNGEE. CDR3 sequence (DNA): TGTGCCAGCAGCGCCACAGCGGGCCGATACTCCTACGAGCAGTACTTC. This codes for CASSATAGRYSYEQYF.